What follows are 24 T cell receptor beta chains derived from one specimen sequenced in a study of T-cell reconstitution after alpha-beta-depleted transplantation in children. The library targeted TCRbeta and was prepared with unique molecular identifiers. TCRdb reprocessed the PCR reads with MiXCR, giving one entry per CDR3 protein. The sample includes around 180,000 distinct CDR3 sequences, approximately 12% of them seen just once. The sample consisted of PBMCs, taken before TCRalphabeta/CD19-depleted stem cell transplant. The receptors were sampled from a boy between 2 and 10 years old with acute myeloid leukemia, due to receive a stem cell transplant.

This clonotype has a count of ten or more. V gene TRBV12-3 or TRBV12-4 combines with J gene TRBJ1-6; possibly TRBD1 for D (6 bases). This CDR3 has 15 amino acids. The V and J ends lost 5 bases and 7 bases respectively, with 15 bases between them. This CDR3 is CASSLEQGWNSPLHF. CDR3 sequence (DNA): TGTGCCAGCAGTCTCGAACAGGGTTGGAATTCACCCCTCCACTTT.

This clonotype was recorded at least ten times. The V gene is TRBV3-1, the J gene TRBJ2-2, with a possible D match to TRBD2 (5 bases). Per the germline V gene, CDR1 is LGHDT and CDR2 is YNNKEL (reference sequence). The CDR3 is 16 residues long. Trimming shortened V by 1 base and J by 0 bases, and 9 bases separated the two germline ends. The CDR3 bases are TGTGCCAGCAGCCAAGTAGCGAGCACGAACACCGGGGAGCTGTTTTTT. The encoded protein is CASSQVASTNTGELFF.

This clonotype showed up many times. The chain has TRBV3-1 and TRBJ2-5; 13 bases are shared with TRBD2. The CDR3 totals 17 residues. CDR1 is LGHDT, CDR2 YNNKEL, per germline (reference sequence). V lost 0 bases to trimming and J lost 7 bases; unmatched junction nucleotides: 8. CDR3 nucleotides: TGTGCCAGCAGCCAAGATTGGACTAGCGGGAGATATGGGACCCAGTACTTC. It encodes CASSQDWTSGRYGTQYF.

Many counts were recorded for this clonotype. Here the CDR3 DNA reads TGCGCCAGCAGCCAAGCAAATCGGTACCATGGCAATCAGCCCCAGCATTTT. It encodes CASSQANRYHGNQPQHF. The chain uses TRBV4-1 and TRBJ1-5; no definite D call. V lost 1 base to trimming and J lost 2 bases, with 15 bases between them. The CDR3 sequence is 17 residues long. Germline V lookup: CDR1 MGHRA, CDR2 YSYEKL.

As regards this clonotype: At one end the junction does not follow the germline gene, possibly because of a read error. The V and J genes are TRBV3-1 and TRBJ1-6, with TRBD1 matching 10 bases. CDR1 and CDR2 from the germline V gene are LGHDT and YNNKEL (reference sequence). The CDR3 consists of 18 residues. This CDR3 reads CTSSSLDRGLRRNSPLHF. The CDR3 DNA sequence: TGTACCAGCAGTTCACTAGACAGGGGGCTGAGGAGGAATTCACCCCTCCACTTT.

There are many counts of this clonotype. This chain connects TRBV12-3 or TRBV12-4 to TRBJ1-6; 7 bases agree with TRBD1. This CDR3 is built from 19 residues. Trimming took 6 bases from V and 10 from J; bases not matched to a gene: 24. CDR3 DNA sequence: TGTGCCAGCAGCTCAATACGACAGGGTATAGGGGCGGGAGGGTCACCCCTCCACTTT. It specifies CASSSIRQGIGAGGSPLHF.

This clonotype was counted many times. V and J are TRBV4-2 and TRBJ2-2, with TRBD1 identical over 7 bases. Germline V gene sequence: CDR1 LGHNA, CDR2 YNFKEQ. The CDR3 is 18 amino acids. The junction had 12 bases not matched to a gene; V was cut back by 0 bases and J by 5 bases. The CDR3: CASSQDGAEGALTGELFF. In nucleotides, the CDR3 is TGTGCCAGCAGCCAAGATGGGGCTGAGGGGGCGCTTACCGGGGAGCTGTTTTTT.

There are many counts of this clonotype. The chain joins TRBV7-2 to TRBJ2-5, with D possibly TRBD2 on 6 matching bases. Germline V gene sequence: CDR1 SGHTA, CDR2 FQGNSA. The V gene lost 1 base and the J gene lost 2 bases, with 11 bases spanning the gap. The length of the CDR3 is 15 residues. This CDR3 is CASSLGGARQETQYF. For the CDR3, the DNA is TGTGCCAGCAGCTTAGGCGGGGCCCGACAAGAGACCCAGTACTTC.

This clonotype was counted at least ten times. The gene calls are TRBV20-1 and TRBJ1-1, with unresolved D. Per germline, CDR1 DFQATT and CDR2 SNEGSKA (reference sequence). The ends were cut back, 4 bases at V and 5 bases at J, with 11 bases in the middle. The length of the CDR3 is 12 residues. The CDR3 bases are TGCAGTGCTAACACGGGGTTGACTGAAGCTTTCTTT. As protein: CSANTGLTEAFF.

This clonotype has a count of ten or more. This chain joins TRBV28 and TRBJ2-5; D is perhaps TRBD1 (5 bases). Looked up from germline, CDR1 is MDHEN and CDR2 is SYDVKM. V shed 4 bases and J shed 2 bases, with 14 bases lying between them. The length of the CDR3 is 15 residues. CDR3 nucleotides: TGTGCCAGCAGTTCCCCCAGGGCTCGTCAAGAGACCCAGTACTTC. Encoded protein: CASSSPRARQETQYF. The full variable domain, with the rest looked up from reference TRBV28 and TRBJ2-5, is DVKVTQSSRYLVKRTGEKVFLECVQDMDHENMFWYRQDPGLGLRLIYFSYDVKMKEKGDIPEGYSVSREKKERFSLILESASTNQTSMYLCASSSPRARQETQYFGPGTRLLVL.

This clonotype was found many times. The rearrangement uses TRBV3-1 and TRBJ2-7; 8 bases map to TRBD2. The CDR3 runs 13 residues. The trim removed 0 bases at V and 9 bases at J, leaving 4 bases unmatched. The germline CDR1 and CDR2 sequences are LGHDT and YNNKEL (reference sequence). CDR3 sequence: CASSQDLAGRQYF. The CDR3 DNA reads TGTGCCAGCAGCCAAGATTTAGCGGGACGGCAGTACTTC.

This clonotype has a count of ten or more. The rearrangement uses TRBV5-1 and TRBJ1-2, with 8 bases identical to TRBD1. The CDR3 length is 16 residues. Germline V gives CDR1 SGHRS, CDR2 YFSETQ. With 4 bases clipped from V and 7 bases from J, the junction kept 15 bases outside the gene matches. The CDR3: CASSLEGQASPGGYTF. The CDR3, as DNA: TGCGCCAGCAGCCTCGAGGGACAGGCCTCCCCCGGTGGCTACACCTTC.

Many counts were recorded for this clonotype. This could be a read error, since a much larger clone is one nucleotide away. The rearrangement links TRBV29-1 to TRBJ2-1; D is unclear. Germline values: CDR1 SQVTM, CDR2 ANQGSEA. This CDR3 has 10 amino acids. CDR3 region: CSARDNEHFF. For the CDR3, the DNA is TGCAGCGCTCGAGACAATGAGCATTTCTTC.

This clonotype was seen at least ten times. The genes are TRBV6-1 and TRBJ2-2, with a weak D call TRBD1 (6 bases). This CDR3 has 15 residues. V was shortened by 1 base and J by 0 bases, with 6 bases between the two germline ends. The germline CDR1 and CDR2 sequences are MNHNS and SASEGT. CDR3 sequence reads: CASSEEGANTGELFF. DNA for the CDR3: TGTGCCAGCAGTGAAGAGGGGGCGAACACCGGGGAGCTGTTTTTT.

This clonotype was recorded a few times. The chain recombines TRBV7-6 with TRBJ2-2; no reliable D call. Germline V gene data show CDR1 as SGHVS and CDR2 as FNYEAQ. V was cut by 1 base and J by 9 bases, with 6 bases left in between. The length of the CDR3 is 12 residues. As DNA, the CDR3 is TGTGCCAGCAGCTTAGTGGGCCGGGAGCTGTTTTTT. It is translated as CASSLVGRELFF.

About this clonotype itself: This may arise from a read error, as a much more abundant clone is one base away. The chain uses TRBV12-3 or TRBV12-4 and TRBJ2-5; 10 nucleotides line up with TRBD2. The CDR3 contains 15 residues. CDR3 region: CASSPSGGLQETRYF. CDR3 nucleotide sequence: TGTGCCAGCAGCCCTAGCGGGGGACTTCAAGAGACCCGGTACTTC.

This clonotype was detected ten times or more. The J gene is TRBJ2-5, the V gene TRBV18; 9 nucleotides align to TRBD2. The CDR3 contains 16 residues. Trimming at V came to 2 bases and at J to 5 bases, leaving 9 bases not matched to a gene. The germline gives CDR1 KGHSH, CDR2 LQKENI. CDR3 in DNA: TGTGCCAGCTCACCAGCCAGGGCTAGCGGGAAGGAGACCCAGTACTTC. It codes for CASSPARASGKETQYF.

This clonotype has at least ten counts. The chain employs TRBV2 and TRBJ2-1, with a tentative D call TRBD2 (6 bases). V was pared by 7 bases and J by 8 bases, with 18 bases between. Per the germline V gene, CDR1 is SNHLY and CDR2 is FYNNEI. The CDR3 has 14 residues. CDR3 DNA: TGTGCCAGCACCCTTCCCGGGGGTCGGGATGAGCAGTTCTTC. Protein product: CASTLPGGRDEQFF. The full variable domain, its missing parts supplied by reference TRBV2 and TRBJ2-1, is EPEVTQTPSHQVTQMGQEVILRCVPISNHLYFYWYRQILGQKVEFLVSFYNNEISEKSEIFDDQFSVERPDGSNFTLKIRSTKLEDSAMYFCASTLPGGRDEQFFGPGTRLTVL.

This clonotype has at least ten counts. The V and J genes are TRBV11-1 and TRBJ2-2; perhaps D is TRBD1 or TRBD2 (5 bases each). This CDR3 spans 22 amino acids. V was pared by 0 bases and J by 4 bases, with 30 bases between. Germline V CDR1 and CDR2: SGHAT, FQDESV (reference sequence). The DNA for the CDR3 is TGTGCCAGCAGCTTAGCGGTGACTGGGGTCGGGGCAGGGCTTTCGGGCACCGGGGAGCTGTTTTTT. Its protein product is CASSLAVTGVGAGLSGTGELFF.

Notes on this clonotype: One end of the junction fails to match germline, which may point to a read error. In DNA, the CDR3 is TGCAGTGTTGACGAGGCGTTAGAGGGGGAGGAAGAGACCCAGTACTTC. It encodes CSVDEALEGEEETQYF. The V gene is TRBV29-1, the J gene TRBJ2-5; either TRBD1 or TRBD2 may supply D (6 bases each). CDR1 is SQVTM and CDR2 is ANQGSEA in the germline V gene. CDR3 size: 16 residues.

This clonotype has at least ten counts. The gene calls are TRBV4-1 and TRBJ2-3; TRBD1 matches at 7 bases. Per germline, CDR1 MGHRA and CDR2 YSYEKL. The V and J ends lost 0 bases and 5 bases, in that order; junction bases with no gene match: 8. The CDR3 length is 16 residues. CDR3 residues: CASSQDVDRAEDTQYF. CDR3 nucleotide sequence: TGCGCCAGCAGCCAAGATGTCGACAGGGCAGAAGATACGCAGTATTTT.

This clonotype showed up many times. The gene calls are TRBV29-1 and TRBJ2-2; 8 bases are a match to TRBD2. The CDR3 sequence is 14 residues long. The V gene's germline CDR1 is SQVTM and CDR2 ANQGSEA. Trimming cost V 6 bases and J 0 bases; bases outside gene matches: 3. CDR3 loop: CSVRGGPNTGELFF. As DNA, the CDR3 is TGCAGCGTCCGGGGGGGACCGAACACCGGGGAGCTGTTTTTT.

This clonotype was detected ten times or more. This chain connects TRBV12-3 or TRBV12-4 to TRBJ2-1, with D perhaps TRBD1 or TRBD2 (6 bases each). The CDR3 sequence is 15 residues long. V was pared by 6 bases and J by 5 bases, with 17 bases between. The CDR3 DNA reads as TGTGCCAGCAGCACGGGGGCGGGGAGGAACAATGAGCAGTTCTTC. It yields the protein CASSTGAGRNNEQFF.

This clonotype was observed many times. The V gene is TRBV28, the J gene TRBJ2-1; D gene ambiguous. Trimming shortened V by 5 bases and J by 6 bases, and 17 bases separated the two germline ends. The germline gives CDR1 MDHEN, CDR2 SYDVKM. This CDR3 region has 15 residues. This chain's CDR3 is CASSRSVTLFNEQFF. The CDR3 DNA follows: TGTGCCAGCAGTCGCAGTGTCACCCTGTTCAATGAGCAGTTCTTC.